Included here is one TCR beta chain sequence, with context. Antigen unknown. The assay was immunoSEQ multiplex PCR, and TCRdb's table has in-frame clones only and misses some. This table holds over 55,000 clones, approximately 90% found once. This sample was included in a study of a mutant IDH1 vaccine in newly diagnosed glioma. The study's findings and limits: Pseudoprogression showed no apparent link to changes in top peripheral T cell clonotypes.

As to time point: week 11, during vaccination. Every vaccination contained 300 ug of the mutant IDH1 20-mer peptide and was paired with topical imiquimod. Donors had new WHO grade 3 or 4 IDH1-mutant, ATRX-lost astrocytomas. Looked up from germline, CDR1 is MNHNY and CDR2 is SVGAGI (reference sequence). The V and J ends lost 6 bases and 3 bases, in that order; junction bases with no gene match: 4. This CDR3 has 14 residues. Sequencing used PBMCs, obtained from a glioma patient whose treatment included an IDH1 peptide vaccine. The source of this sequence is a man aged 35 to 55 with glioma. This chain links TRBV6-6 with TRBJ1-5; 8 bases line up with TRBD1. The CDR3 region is CASREDRANQPQHF. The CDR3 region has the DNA TGTGCCAGCAGGGAGGACAGGGCCAATCAGCCCCAGCATTTT.